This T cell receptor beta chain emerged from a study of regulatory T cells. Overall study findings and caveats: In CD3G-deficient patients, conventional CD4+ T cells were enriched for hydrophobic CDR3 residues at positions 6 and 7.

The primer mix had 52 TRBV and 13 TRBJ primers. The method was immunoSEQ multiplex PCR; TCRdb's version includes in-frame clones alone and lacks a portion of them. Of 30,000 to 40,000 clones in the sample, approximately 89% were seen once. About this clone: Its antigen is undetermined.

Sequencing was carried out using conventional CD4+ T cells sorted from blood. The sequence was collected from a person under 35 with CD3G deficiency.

The CDR3 DNA sequence: TGTGCCAGCAGCTCCGGTGGGGGATACGAGCAGTACTTC. It encodes CASSSGGGYEQYF. The chain combines TRBV7-2 with TRBJ2-7; D possibly matches TRBD1 or TRBD2 (5 bases each). Trimming stripped 4 bases from V and 4 bases from J, with 11 bases between. Per germline, CDR1 SGHTA and CDR2 FQGNSA. CDR3 length: 13 amino acids.